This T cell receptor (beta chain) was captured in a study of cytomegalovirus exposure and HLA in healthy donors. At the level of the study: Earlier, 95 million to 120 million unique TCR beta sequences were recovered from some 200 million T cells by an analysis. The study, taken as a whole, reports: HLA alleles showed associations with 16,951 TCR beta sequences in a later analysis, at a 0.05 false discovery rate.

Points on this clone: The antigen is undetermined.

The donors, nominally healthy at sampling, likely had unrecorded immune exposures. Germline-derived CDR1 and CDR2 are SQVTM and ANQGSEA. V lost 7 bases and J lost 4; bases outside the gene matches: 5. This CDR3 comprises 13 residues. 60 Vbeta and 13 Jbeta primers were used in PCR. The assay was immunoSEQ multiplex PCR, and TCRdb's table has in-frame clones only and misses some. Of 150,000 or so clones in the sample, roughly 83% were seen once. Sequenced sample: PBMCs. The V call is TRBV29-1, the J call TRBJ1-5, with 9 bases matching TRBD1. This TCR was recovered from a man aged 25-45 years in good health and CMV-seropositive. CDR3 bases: TGCAGCGCCTGGGGACAGGGAAATCAGCCCCAGCATTTT. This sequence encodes CSAWGQGNQPQHF.